This T cell receptor beta chain was recovered during a study of T cells in Graves' hyperthyroidism and ophthalmopathy. What was amplified from RNA transcripts were TCR beta CDR3 regions. TCR CDR3 regions were first amplified by RT-PCR with HTBI primers. TCRdb recomputed calls from the multiplex PCR reads with MiXCR, one row per CDR3 protein. The sample records around 400,000 distinct CDR3 sequences, around 16% being singletons. This clonotype has ten or more counts. Its antigen is currently unknown. Germline CDR1 and CDR2: MDHEN and SYDVKM. The V and J ends lost 3 bases and 1 base, in that order; junction bases with no gene match: 11. The CDR3 covers 17 residues. Study results and limitations: Appearing also in blood were most of the thyroid clonotypes expanded above 0.001.

The sample consisted of blood. The chain employs TRBV28 and TRBJ2-7; 8 bases are a match to TRBD1. This sequence originates from a woman between 18 and 30 years old with Graves' hyperthyroidism that later progressed to Graves' ophthalmopathy. CDR3 sequence: CASSFHPRTGLSYEQYF. DNA for the CDR3: TGTGCCAGCAGTTTCCATCCAAGGACAGGGCTGTCCTACGAGCAGTACTTC.